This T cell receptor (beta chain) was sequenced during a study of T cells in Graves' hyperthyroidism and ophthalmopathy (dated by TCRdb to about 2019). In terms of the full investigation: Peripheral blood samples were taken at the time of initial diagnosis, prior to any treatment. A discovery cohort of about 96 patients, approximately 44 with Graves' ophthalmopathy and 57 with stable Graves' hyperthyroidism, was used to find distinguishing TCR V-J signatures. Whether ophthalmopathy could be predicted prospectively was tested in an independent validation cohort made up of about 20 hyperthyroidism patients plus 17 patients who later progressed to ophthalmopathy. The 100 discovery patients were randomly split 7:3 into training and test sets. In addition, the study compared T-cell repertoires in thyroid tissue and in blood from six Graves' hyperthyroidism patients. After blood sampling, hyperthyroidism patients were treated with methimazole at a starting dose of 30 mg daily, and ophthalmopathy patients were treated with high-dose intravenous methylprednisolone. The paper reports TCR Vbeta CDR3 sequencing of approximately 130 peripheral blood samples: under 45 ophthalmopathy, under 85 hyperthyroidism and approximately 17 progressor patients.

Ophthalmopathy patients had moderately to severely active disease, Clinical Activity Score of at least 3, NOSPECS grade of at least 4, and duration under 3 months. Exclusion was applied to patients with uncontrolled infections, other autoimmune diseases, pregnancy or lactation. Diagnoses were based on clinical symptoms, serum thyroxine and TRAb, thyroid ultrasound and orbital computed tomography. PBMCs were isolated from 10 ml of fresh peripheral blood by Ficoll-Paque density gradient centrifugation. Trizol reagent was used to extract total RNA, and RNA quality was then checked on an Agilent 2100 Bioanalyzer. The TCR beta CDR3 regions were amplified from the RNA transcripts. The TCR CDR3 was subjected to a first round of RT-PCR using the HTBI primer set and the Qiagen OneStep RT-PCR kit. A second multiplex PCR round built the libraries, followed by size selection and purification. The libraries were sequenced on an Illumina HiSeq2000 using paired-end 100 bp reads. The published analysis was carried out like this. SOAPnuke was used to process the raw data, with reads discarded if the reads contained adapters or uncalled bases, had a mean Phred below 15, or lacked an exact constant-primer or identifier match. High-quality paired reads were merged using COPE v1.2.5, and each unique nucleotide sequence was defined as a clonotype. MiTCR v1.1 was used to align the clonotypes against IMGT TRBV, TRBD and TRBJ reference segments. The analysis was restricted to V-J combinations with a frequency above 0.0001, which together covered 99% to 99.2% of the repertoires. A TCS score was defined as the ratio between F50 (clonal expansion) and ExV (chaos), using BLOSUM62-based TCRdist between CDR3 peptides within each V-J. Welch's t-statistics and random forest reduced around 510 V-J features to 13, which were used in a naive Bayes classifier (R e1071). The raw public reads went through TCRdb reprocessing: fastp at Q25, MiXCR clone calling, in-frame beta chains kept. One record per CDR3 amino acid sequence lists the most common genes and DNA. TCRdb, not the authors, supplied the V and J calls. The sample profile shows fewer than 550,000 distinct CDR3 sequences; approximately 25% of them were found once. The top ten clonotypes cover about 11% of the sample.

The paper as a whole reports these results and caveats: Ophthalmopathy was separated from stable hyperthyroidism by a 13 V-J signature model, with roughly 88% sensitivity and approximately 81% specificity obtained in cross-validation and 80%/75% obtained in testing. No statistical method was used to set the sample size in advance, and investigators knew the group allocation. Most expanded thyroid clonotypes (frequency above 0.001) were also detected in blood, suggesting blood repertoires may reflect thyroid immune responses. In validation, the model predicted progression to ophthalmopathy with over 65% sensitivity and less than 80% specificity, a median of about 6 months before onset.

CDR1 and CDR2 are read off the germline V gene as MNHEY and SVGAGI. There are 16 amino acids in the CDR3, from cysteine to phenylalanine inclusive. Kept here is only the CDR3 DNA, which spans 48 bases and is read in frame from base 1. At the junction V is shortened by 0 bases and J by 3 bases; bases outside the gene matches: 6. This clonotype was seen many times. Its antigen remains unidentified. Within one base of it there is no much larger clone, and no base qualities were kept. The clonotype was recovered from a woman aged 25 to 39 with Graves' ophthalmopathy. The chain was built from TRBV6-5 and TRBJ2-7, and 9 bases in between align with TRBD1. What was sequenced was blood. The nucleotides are TGTGCCAGCAGTTACTCGGAACCGACAGGGGGCTACGAGCAGTACTTC. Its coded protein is CASSYSEPTGGYEQYF.